Each of the 2 T cell receptor beta chains below was sequenced from the same sample in a study of T cell responses to AZD1222 COVID-19 vaccine. This table comes from immunoSEQ multiplex PCR, and its TCRdb copy is limited to in-frame clones, with some not included. Counted here are more than 100,000 clones, roughly 90% occurring once; the ten biggest clones make up roughly 3.5%. This specimen consisted of peripheral blood, obtained on day 0 of AZD1222 vaccination. The receptors here all came from an adult in good health.

The chain couples TRBV28 to TRBJ2-5; 9 bases fit TRBD2. Germline assignment: CDR1 MDHEN and CDR2 SYDVKM. V lost 4 bases, J lost 0 bases, and 12 bases stayed unmatched. The CDR3 has 18 amino acids. The CDR3: CASSSASGVSMNQETQYF. The CDR3 nucleotides are TGTGCCAGCAGTTCCGCTAGCGGGGTGTCGATGAACCAAGAGACCCAGTACTTC.

The chain recombines TRBV6-2 or TRBV6-3 with TRBJ1-4, with 8 nucleotides matching TRBD1. CDR1 MNHEY and CDR2 SVGEGT come from the germline V gene. With V trimmed by 5 bases and J by 1 base, 6 bases remained unmatched. CDR3 size: 16 residues. The CDR3 DNA reads as TGTGCCAGCAGTCGACGTGACAGGGGAACTAATGAAAAACTGTTTTTT. Encoded protein: CASSRRDRGTNEKLFF.